A single sample is the source of the 32 T cell receptor beta chains below, sequenced in a study of blood T cell repertoires in COVID-19. Using immunoSEQ multiplex PCR, the repertoire was profiled, and TCRdb retains in-frame clones only, with some absent. The sample comprises some 200,000 clones, around 81% of which are singletons, and approximately 2.9% rests with the top ten. Sequences were obtained from peripheral blood. The source of these receptors is a woman aged 25 to 45 who had recovered from COVID-19.

The chain uses TRBV4-1 and TRBJ2-7, with D perhaps TRBD2 (6 bases). The germline V gene has CDR1 MGHRA and CDR2 YSYEKL. Trimming cost V 4 bases and J 3 bases, with 10 bases left between them. The CDR3 runs to 13 residues. The CDR3 sequence is CASSPGDLYEQYF. The CDR3 DNA reads as TGCGCCAGCAGCCCGGGGGACCTCTACGAGCAGTACTTC.

V and J are TRBV2 and TRBJ1-1; D remains ambiguous. In germline, CDR1 is SNHLY, CDR2 FYNNEI. Trimming removed 7 bases from V and 1 base from J, with 4 bases in between. The CDR3 totals 11 residues. CDR3 in amino acids: CASKQNTEAFF. CDR3 in DNA: TGTGCCAGCAAACAGAACACTGAAGCTTTCTTT.

The gene calls are TRBV5-4 and TRBJ1-1; TRBD1 matches 7 bases. J lost 4 bases, V lost 4 bases, and 13 bases had no gene match. Germline values: CDR1 SGHNT, CDR2 YYREEE (reference sequence). CDR3 length: 16 amino acids. The CDR3 region has the DNA TGTGCCAGCAGCAACGTGAGGGGGCCGGAGGGCACTGAAGCTTTCTTT. It encodes CASSNVRGPEGTEAFF.

The V gene is TRBV9, the J gene TRBJ2-2, with D possibly being TRBD2 (6 bases). The CDR3 consists of 16 residues. Germline V CDR1 and CDR2: SGDLS, YYNGEE. V was pared by 3 bases and J by 0 bases, with 12 bases between. The CDR3 is CASSGGLTSNTGELFF. Written as DNA, the CDR3 is TGTGCCAGCAGCGGAGGACTAACATCGAACACCGGGGAGCTGTTTTTT.

V gene TRBV27 combines with J gene TRBJ2-7; weak D call: TRBD2 (5 bases). Germline V CDR1 and CDR2: MNHEY, SMNVEV (reference sequence). The CDR3 has 12 amino acids. Trimming shortened V by 2 bases and J by 3 bases, and 5 bases separated the two germline ends. The CDR3 coding sequence is TGTGCCAGCAGTTTAGGAGGCTACGAGCAGTACTTC. This codes for CASSLGGYEQYF.

This clone appeared a few times. This chain connects TRBV6-2 or TRBV6-3 to TRBJ1-2; 8 bases map to TRBD1. Looked up from germline, CDR1 is MNHEY and CDR2 is SVGEGT. The length of the CDR3 is 15 residues. The junction had 11 bases not matched to a gene; V was cut back by 6 bases and J by 5 bases. CDR3 sequence: CASSPTGTGAYGYTF. The CDR3 nucleotides are TGTGCCAGCAGCCCTACCGGGACAGGAGCTTATGGCTACACCTTC.

The chain uses TRBV10-3 and TRBJ2-7, with 11 bases matching TRBD2. With V trimmed by 5 bases and J by 4 bases, 7 bases remained unmatched. From germline, CDR1 is ENHRY and CDR2 SYGVKD. The CDR3 loop spans 15 amino acids. Here the CDR3 DNA reads TGTGCCATCAGTATCCTAGCGGGAGGATCATACGAGCAGTACTTC. Translation: CAISILAGGSYEQYF.

The rearrangement uses TRBV10-2 and TRBJ1-2; TRBD1 aligns across 11 bases. The V and J ends lost 5 bases and 8 bases, in that order; junction bases with no gene match: 7. The CDR3 runs 14 residues. Germline V gene data show CDR1 as WSHSY and CDR2 as SAAADI. CDR3 bases: TGCGCCAGCAGTCACGGACAGGGGGCTTCGGGCTACACCTTC. This encodes CASSHGQGASGYTF.

The V gene is TRBV10-3, the J gene TRBJ2-7, with 9 bases matching TRBD1. CDR1 is ENHRY, CDR2 SYGVKD, per germline. J gave up 2 bases and V 6 bases, and 5 bases lay outside the gene matches. The CDR3 covers 14 residues. CDR3 coding DNA: TGTGCCATCAGCGTTGGGACAGGGCCCTACGAGCAGTACTTC. It encodes CAISVGTGPYEQYF.

The chain couples TRBV5-6 to TRBJ1-2, with TRBD1 identical over 9 bases. This CDR3 is built from 15 residues. J lost 7 bases, V lost 6 bases, and 13 bases had no gene match. CDR1 is SGHDT, CDR2 YYEEEE, per germline. The CDR3 DNA sequence: TGTGCCAGCACCCCGACCGGGACAGGGCTCTTTGGCTACACCTTC. Translating it yields CASTPTGTGLFGYTF.

This chain connects TRBV27 to TRBJ2-7; 7 positions match TRBD2. Germline values: CDR1 MNHEY, CDR2 SMNVEV (reference sequence). CDR3 length equals 18 residues. V gave up 8 bases and J gave up 5 bases; unmatched junction bases: 24. CDR3 protein: CASGLAGGKTLPRDEQYF. CDR3 bases: TGTGCCAGCGGGTTAGCGGGTGGGAAAACCCTGCCTCGGGACGAGCAGTACTTC.

This clone was seen a single time. The genes are TRBV11-3 and TRBJ2-3; D uncertain. Trimming removed 5 bases at V and 4 bases at J, with 7 bases between. Per the germline V gene, CDR1 is SGHNT and CDR2 is YENEEA. The CDR3 contains 12 residues. The CDR3 reads CASSTSSDTQYF. The CDR3 bases are TGTGCCAGCAGCACAAGTTCAGATACGCAGTATTTT.

The sample holds one count of this clone. V usage is TRBV6-1 and J usage is TRBJ1-4; D remains ambiguous. The CDR3 has 17 amino acids. V was cut by 3 bases and J by 1 base, with 15 bases left in between. Germline V gene lookup returns CDR1 MNHNS and CDR2 SASEGT. As DNA, the CDR3 is TGTGCCAGCAGTGACCGGGGAAGAGCTAAAACTAATGAAAAACTGTTTTTT. It encodes CASSDRGRAKTNEKLFF.

V is TRBV30 and J is TRBJ1-3, with 9 bases matching TRBD1. V lost 7 bases to trimming and J lost 1 base; unmatched junction nucleotides: 5. CDR3 size: 14 residues. Germline CDR1 reads GTSNPN; CDR2 reads SVGIG (reference sequence). In DNA, the CDR3 is TGTGCCTCGCCCGGGACAGGGTCTGGAAACACCATATATTTT. Its protein is CASPGTGSGNTIYF.

This clone came up a few times. The chain recombines TRBV7-9 with TRBJ2-1; D is uncertain. The CDR3 loop spans 15 amino acids. Germline V lookup: CDR1 SEHNR, CDR2 FQNEAQ (reference sequence). The ends were cut back, 5 bases at V and 4 bases at J, with 15 bases in the middle. As DNA, the CDR3 is TGTGCCAGCAGCCACACGCCAAGTGATTACAATGAGCAGTTCTTC. As protein: CASSHTPSDYNEQFF.

The chain links TRBV19 to TRBJ2-7; 10 bases map to TRBD2. The CDR3 spans 15 residues. Germline CDR1 LNHDA, CDR2 SQIVND (reference sequence). Trimming at V came to 3 bases and at J to 3 bases, leaving 5 bases not matched to a gene. Written as DNA, the CDR3 is TGTGCCAGTAGTATCCTAGCGGGAGCGGGCTACGAGCAGTACTTC. Its translation is CASSILAGAGYEQYF.

The rearrangement joins TRBV10-3 to TRBJ2-7; TRBD2 might be the D (6 bases). V was shortened by 3 bases and J by 2 bases, with 11 bases between the two germline ends. In germline, CDR1 is ENHRY, CDR2 SYGVKD. The CDR3 totals 14 residues. In DNA, the CDR3 is TGTGCCATCAGTGACGTTAGCGGAACCTACGAGCAGTACTTC. It encodes CAISDVSGTYEQYF.

This chain uses TRBV28 with TRBJ1-1; 12 bases match TRBD1. The J segment lost 0 bases and the V segment lost 11 bases, leaving 4 bases of the junction unmatched. Germline-derived CDR1 and CDR2 are MDHEN and SYDVKM. The CDR3 sequence is 14 residues long. The CDR3 nucleotides read TGTGCCGGTGGGGACAGGGGGCTGAACACTGAAGCTTTCTTT. It encodes CAGGDRGLNTEAFF. Together with reference TRBV28 and TRBJ1-1, the CDR3 gives the full variable domain: DVKVTQSSRYLVKRTGEKVFLECVQDMDHENMFWYRQDPGLGLRLIYFSYDVKMKEKGDIPEGYSVSREKKERFSLILESASTNQTSMYLCAGGDRGLNTEAFFGQGTRLTVV.

The rearrangement uses TRBV12-5 and TRBJ2-7; 12 positions agree with TRBD1. Per germline, CDR1 LGHNT and CDR2 FRNRAP. With 2 bases clipped from V and 6 bases from J, the junction kept 11 bases outside the gene matches. There are 17 residues in the CDR3. The CDR3 nucleotides are TGTGCTAGTGGTTTGCCGAGCCCCGGGACAGGGGGCCCCGAGCAGTACTTC. This sequence encodes CASGLPSPGTGGPEQYF.

The chain recombines TRBV19 with TRBJ2-2; D is possibly TRBD1 (5 bases). CDR1 is LNHDA, CDR2 SQIVND, per germline (reference sequence). The CDR3 extends over 15 amino acids. V lost 1 base and J 1 base, leaving 7 bases between the germline ends. This CDR3 reads CASSIGQGNTGELFF. In DNA, the CDR3 is TGTGCCAGTAGTATAGGGCAGGGGAACACCGGGGAGCTGTTTTTT.

In its sample, this clone was seen once. The chain recombines TRBV30 with TRBJ2-3, with 10 bases matching TRBD2. In germline, CDR1 is GTSNPN, CDR2 SVGIG (reference sequence). The CDR3 extends over 14 amino acids. The junction had 6 bases not matched to a gene; V was cut back by 5 bases and J by 4 bases. CDR3 nucleotide sequence: TGTGCCTGGGATACTAGCGGGGCGGCAGATACGCAGTATTTT. It encodes CAWDTSGAADTQYF.

The chain links TRBV24-1 to TRBJ2-3; D is unclear. V lost 5 bases and J 0 bases, leaving 8 bases between the germline ends. The CDR3 runs to 14 residues. The germline V gene has CDR1 KGHDR and CDR2 SFDVKD. CDR3 nucleotides: TGTGCCACCAGTGGCCTCGAGAGCACAGATACGCAGTATTTT. Translating gives CATSGLESTDTQYF.

This clone was seen a single time. V gene TRBV7-8 combines with J gene TRBJ2-1, with TRBD2 matching 12 bases. Germline V CDR1 and CDR2: SGHVS, FQNEAQ. J was trimmed by 1 base and V by 3 bases; bases with no gene match: 7. The CDR3 totals 18 residues. The CDR3 is CASSFLRLAGESYNEQFF. The CDR3 nucleotides are TGTGCCAGCAGCTTCCTCCGACTAGCGGGAGAGTCCTACAATGAGCAGTTCTTC.

The chain joins TRBV5-1 to TRBJ2-7; 10 positions agree with TRBD2. V dropped 0 bases and J dropped 9; count of bases not matched to a gene: 9. Germline V gene data show CDR1 as SGHRS and CDR2 as YFSETQ. This CDR3 is built from 15 residues. The CDR3 spells CASSLEGLALRGQYF. The CDR3 region has the DNA TGCGCCAGCAGCTTGGAGGGACTAGCGCTTCGGGGGCAGTACTTC.

The V gene is TRBV19, the J gene TRBJ2-7; perhaps TRBD2 as D (7 bases). Germline V gives CDR1 LNHDA, CDR2 SQIVND (reference sequence). V lost 4 bases to trimming and J lost 3 bases, with 22 bases between them. This CDR3 contains 17 residues. In DNA, the CDR3 is TGTGCCAGTAGTAGGGAACGGGGGCCAGCGGGACTCTACGAGCAGTACTTC. Translated: CASSRERGPAGLYEQYF.

This rearrangement joins TRBV6-5 to TRBJ2-2; D ambiguous. Germline V gene lookup returns CDR1 MNHEY and CDR2 SVGAGI. Trimming removed 7 bases from V and 2 bases from J, with 5 bases in between. The length of the CDR3 is 12 residues. The CDR3 loop is CASNKNTGELFF. In DNA, the CDR3 is TGTGCCAGCAATAAAAACACCGGGGAGCTGTTTTTT.

J is TRBJ2-7 and V is TRBV6-1; maybe TRBD1 (6 bases). CDR3 length: 13 residues. CDR1 is MNHNS, CDR2 SASEGT, per germline. With 4 bases removed from V and 5 bases from J, the gap between germline ends came to 12 bases. The CDR3 protein is CASSGYRVNEQYF. The CDR3 coding sequence is TGTGCCAGCAGTGGCTACAGGGTTAACGAGCAGTACTTC.

This clone turned up a few times. The gene calls are TRBV7-9 and TRBJ2-1; TRBD2 might be the D (5 bases). CDR3 length: 12 amino acids. Germline V gives CDR1 SEHNR, CDR2 FQNEAQ (reference sequence). V lost 2 bases and J lost 8, with 7 bases in between. DNA of the CDR3: TGTGCCAGCAGCTTAACTAGGGATGAGCAGTTCTTC. It codes for CASSLTRDEQFF.

The chain is built from TRBV27 and TRBJ2-1; 8 bases agree with TRBD1. The CDR3 contains 19 residues. With 7 bases clipped from V and 0 bases from J, the junction kept 17 bases outside the gene matches. Germline V gives CDR1 MNHEY, CDR2 SMNVEV (reference sequence). The CDR3 region is CASTHRGTDRTSSYNEQFF. The CDR3 nucleotides are TGTGCCAGCACCCACAGGGGGACAGATAGAACGAGCTCCTACAATGAGCAGTTCTTC.

The chain recombines TRBV28 with TRBJ2-1; D is perhaps TRBD2 (6 bases). The CDR3 has 15 residues. Between the trimmed V and J ends, which lost 6 bases and 0 bases, there was a span of 12 bases. CDR1 is MDHEN, CDR2 SYDVKM, per germline. DNA of the CDR3: TGTGCCAGCAGCCCGGGGGTGAGCTCCTACAATGAGCAGTTCTTC. Translating it yields CASSPGVSSYNEQFF.

The gene calls are TRBV10-2 and TRBJ1-1, with D perhaps TRBD1 (6 bases). This CDR3 has 11 amino acids. Looked up from germline, CDR1 is WSHSY and CDR2 is SAAADI. V lost 6 bases, J lost 7 bases, and 9 bases lay in between. As DNA, the CDR3 is TGCGCCAGCAGGGAGGACAGTGAAGCTTTCTTT. It translates to CASREDSEAFF.

The V and J genes are TRBV3-1 (or the pseudogene TRBV3-2) and TRBJ2-7; D is possibly TRBD2 (6 bases). The germline V gene has CDR1 LGHDT and CDR2 YNNKEL (reference sequence). V was pared by 3 bases and J by 7 bases, with 19 bases between. CDR3 length equals 15 residues. The CDR3 loop is CASSHGELAGREQYF. The CDR3, as DNA: TGTGCCAGCAGCCATGGGGAACTAGCCGGGCGGGAGCAGTACTTC.